The 12 T cell receptor beta chains listed next were all sequenced from one sample in a study of T cell responses to AZD1222 COVID-19 vaccine. Assay used: immunoSEQ multiplex PCR; TCRdb lists only in-frame clones, some missing. The table has approximately 150,000 clones, 80% to 95% seen once. Material: peripheral blood, obtained on day 0 of AZD1222 vaccination. The receptors derive from an adult in good health.

This clone has at least ten counts. CDR3 amino acids: CASSPNPSYEQYF. The CDR3 DNA sequence: TGTGCCAGCAGCCCCAACCCAAGCTACGAGCAGTACTTC. The rearrangement uses TRBV6-5 and TRBJ2-7; D gene ambiguous. CDR1 and CDR2 (germline): MNHEY, SVGAGI. The length of the CDR3 is 13 residues. Trimming pared 6 bases from V and 3 bases from J, leaving 12 bases between.

This chain links TRBV6-5 with TRBJ1-2; D is unresolved. This CDR3 is 13 amino acids long. V lost 2 bases and J 5 bases, leaving 9 bases between the germline ends. The germline CDR1 and CDR2 sequences are MNHEY and SVGAGI. CDR3 nucleotide sequence: TGTGCCAGCAGTTACGGGCAGCCTTATGGCTACACCTTC. It codes for CASSYGQPYGYTF.

The rearrangement links TRBV5-1 to TRBJ2-7; TRBD2 matches at 9 bases. From germline, CDR1 is SGHRS and CDR2 YFSETQ. Trimming at V came to 5 bases and at J to 3 bases, leaving 6 bases not matched to a gene. The CDR3 spans 14 residues. The CDR3 is CASSELAGDYEQYF. In DNA, the CDR3 is TGCGCCAGCAGTGAATTAGCGGGAGACTACGAGCAGTACTTC.

The chain combines TRBV18 with TRBJ2-7; D gene unclear. Germline V gene data show CDR1 as KGHSH and CDR2 as LQKENI. The V and J ends lost 0 bases and 2 bases respectively, with 11 bases between them. CDR3 length equals 15 residues. CDR3 DNA sequence: TGTGCCAGCTCACCACCTGATTCGGGCGCCTACGAGCAGTACTTC. It yields the protein CASSPPDSGAYEQYF.

V usage is TRBV7-3 and J usage is TRBJ2-5, with D unclear. CDR1 is SGHTA and CDR2 is FQGTGA in the germline V gene. This CDR3 is 14 amino acids long. Trimming removed 5 bases from V and 5 bases from J, with 15 bases in between. The CDR3 DNA is TGTGCCAGCAGCCACCCCCGCGGCAGGGAGACCCAGTACTTC. Amino acid sequence: CASSHPRGRETQYF.

V usage is TRBV9 and J usage is TRBJ2-5, with TRBD1 identical over 7 bases. Germline V gene lookup returns CDR1 SGDLS and CDR2 YYNGEE. V lost 2 bases and J lost 1; bases outside the gene matches: 2. The CDR3 totals 14 residues. The CDR3 nucleotides read TGTGCCAGCAGCGTCGGACAGGCCCAAGAGACCCAGTACTTC. It specifies CASSVGQAQETQYF.

The chain joins TRBV27 to TRBJ1-2; 10 bases are a match to TRBD1. CDR1 is MNHEY and CDR2 is SMNVEV in the germline V gene (reference sequence). Losses at the gene ends were 6 bases for V and 9 bases for J; bases not matched to a gene: 7. The CDR3 runs to 13 residues. CDR3 residues: CASSLDRGLSYTF. The CDR3 DNA sequence: TGTGCCAGCAGCCTAGACAGGGGGCTCAGCTACACCTTC.

This clone showed up just a few times. This chain connects TRBV20-1 to TRBJ1-2, with 7 positions matching TRBD1. V shed 3 bases and J 6 bases; nucleotides not matched to a gene: 13. From germline, CDR1 is DFQATT and CDR2 SNEGSKA (reference sequence). CDR3 length: 15 residues. CDR3 DNA: TGCAGTGCTAGTGGGCAGGGGGTGGGCAGAGATGGCTACACCTTC. It translates to CSASGQGVGRDGYTF.

V is TRBV10-2 and J is TRBJ2-2, with D tentatively TRBD1 or TRBD2 (5 bases each). The CDR3 loop spans 13 amino acids. Trimming cost V 7 bases and J 1 base, with 7 bases left between them. Germline V CDR1 and CDR2: WSHSY, SAAADI. The CDR3, as DNA: TGCGCCAGCAAGAGGGGGAACACCGGGGAGCTGTTTTTT. This codes for CASKRGNTGELFF.

The chain carries TRBV28 and TRBJ2-1; D gene ambiguous. Looked up from germline, CDR1 is MDHEN and CDR2 is SYDVKM. The V end was cut by 0 bases, the J end by 5 bases, with 8 bases between. This CDR3 spans 14 amino acids. The CDR3 spells CASSLWSLNNEQFF. CDR3 nucleotide sequence: TGTGCCAGCAGTTTATGGTCCTTGAACAATGAGCAGTTCTTC.

The CDR3 reads CASSLSGRRNQPQHF. In DNA, the CDR3 is TGTGCCAGCAGTTTATCGGGACGGAGGAATCAGCCCCAGCATTTT. This chain links TRBV27 with TRBJ1-5, with D tentatively TRBD1 (5 bases). The CDR3 is 15 amino acids. CDR1 is MNHEY and CDR2 is SMNVEV in the germline V gene (reference sequence). Between the trimmed V and J ends, which lost 0 bases and 4 bases, there was a span of 10 bases.

The genes are TRBV19 and TRBJ1-1; TRBD1 might be the D (6 bases). Germline V gene lookup returns CDR1 LNHDA and CDR2 SQIVND (reference sequence). The CDR3 extends over 14 amino acids. V lost 3 bases, J lost 6 bases, and 14 bases lay in between. The CDR3 DNA is TGTGCCAGTAGTATCACTCAGGGGTCGGCTGAAGCTTTCTTT. It is translated as CASSITQGSAEAFF. The variable domain in full, completed from reference TRBV19 and TRBJ1-1, reads DGGITQSPKYLFRKEGQNVTLSCEQNLNHDAMYWYRQDPGQGLRLIYYSQIVNDFQKGDIAEGYSVSREKKESFPLTVTSAQKNPTAFYLCASSITQGSAEAFFGQGTRLTVV.